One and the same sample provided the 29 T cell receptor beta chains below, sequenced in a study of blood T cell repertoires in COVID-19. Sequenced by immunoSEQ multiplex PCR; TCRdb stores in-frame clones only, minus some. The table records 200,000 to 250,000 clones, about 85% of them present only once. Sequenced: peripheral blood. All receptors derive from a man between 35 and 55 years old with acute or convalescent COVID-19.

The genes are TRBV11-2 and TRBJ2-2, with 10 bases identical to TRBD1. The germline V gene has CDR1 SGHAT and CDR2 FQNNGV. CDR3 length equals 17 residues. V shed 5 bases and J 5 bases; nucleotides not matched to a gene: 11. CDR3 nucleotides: TGTGCCAGCAGCACTTCCCGGGACAGGGGCCCTACCGGGGAGCTGTTTTTT. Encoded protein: CASSTSRDRGPTGELFF. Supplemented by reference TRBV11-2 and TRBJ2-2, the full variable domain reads EAGVAQSPRYKIIEKRQSVAFWCNPISGHATLYWYQQILGQGPKLLIQFQNNGVVDDSQLPKDRFSAERLKGVDSTLKIQPAKLEDSAVYLCASSTSRDRGPTGELFFGEGSRLTVL.

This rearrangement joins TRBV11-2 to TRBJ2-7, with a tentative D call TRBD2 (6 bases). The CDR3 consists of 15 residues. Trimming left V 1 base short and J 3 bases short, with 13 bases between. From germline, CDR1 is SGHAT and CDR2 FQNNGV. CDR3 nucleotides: TGTGCCAGCAGCTTAGTAAGTTCGGGAGTCTACGAGCAGTACTTC. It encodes CASSLVSSGVYEQYF. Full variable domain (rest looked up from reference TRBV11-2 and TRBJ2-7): EAGVAQSPRYKIIEKRQSVAFWCNPISGHATLYWYQQILGQGPKLLIQFQNNGVVDDSQLPKDRFSAERLKGVDSTLKIQPAKLEDSAVYLCASSLVSSGVYEQYFGPGTRLTVT.

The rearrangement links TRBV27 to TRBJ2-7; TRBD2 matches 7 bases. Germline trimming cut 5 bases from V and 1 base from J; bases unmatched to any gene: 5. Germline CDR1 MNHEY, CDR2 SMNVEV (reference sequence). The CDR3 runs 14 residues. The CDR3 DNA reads TGTGCCAGCAGTCCTACTAGCGTTTCCTACGAGCAGTACTTC. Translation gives CASSPTSVSYEQYF.

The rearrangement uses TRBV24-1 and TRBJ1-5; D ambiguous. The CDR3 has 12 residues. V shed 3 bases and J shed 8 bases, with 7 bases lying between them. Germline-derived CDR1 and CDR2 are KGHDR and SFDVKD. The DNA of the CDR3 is TGTGCCACCAGTGATGCCGGTGAGCCCCAGCATTTT. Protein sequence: CATSDAGEPQHF.

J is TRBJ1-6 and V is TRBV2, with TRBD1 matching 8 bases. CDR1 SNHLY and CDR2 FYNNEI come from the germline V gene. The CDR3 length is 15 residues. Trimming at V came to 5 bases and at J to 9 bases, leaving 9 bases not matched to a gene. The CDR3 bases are TGTGCCAGCAGTACAATAGACAGGGGTAGTTCACCCCTCCACTTT. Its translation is CASSTIDRGSSPLHF.

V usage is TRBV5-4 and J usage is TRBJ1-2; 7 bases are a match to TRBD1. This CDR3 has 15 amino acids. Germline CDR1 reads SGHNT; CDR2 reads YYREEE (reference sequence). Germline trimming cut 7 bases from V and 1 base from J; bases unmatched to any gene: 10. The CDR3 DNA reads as TGTGCCAGCGGAAAAGGGGACAGCGTTAACTATGGCTACACCTTC. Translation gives CASGKGDSVNYGYTF. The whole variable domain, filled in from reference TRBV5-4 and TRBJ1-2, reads ETGVTQSPTHLIKTRGQQVTLRCSSQSGHNTVSWYQQALGQGPQFIFQYYREEENGRGNFPPRFSGLQFPNYSSELNVNALELDDSALYLCASGKGDSVNYGYTFGSGTRLTVV.

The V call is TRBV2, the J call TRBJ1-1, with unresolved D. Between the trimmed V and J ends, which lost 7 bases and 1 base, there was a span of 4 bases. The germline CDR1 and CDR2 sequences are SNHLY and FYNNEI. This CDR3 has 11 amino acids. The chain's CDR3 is CASKQNTEAFF. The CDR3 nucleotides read TGTGCCAGCAAGCAGAACACTGAAGCTTTCTTT. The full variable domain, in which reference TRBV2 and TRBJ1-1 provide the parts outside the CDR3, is EPEVTQTPSHQVTQMGQEVILRCVPISNHLYFYWYRQILGQKVEFLVSFYNNEISEKSEIFDDQFSVERPDGSNFTLKIRSTKLEDSAMYFCASKQNTEAFFGQGTRLTVV.

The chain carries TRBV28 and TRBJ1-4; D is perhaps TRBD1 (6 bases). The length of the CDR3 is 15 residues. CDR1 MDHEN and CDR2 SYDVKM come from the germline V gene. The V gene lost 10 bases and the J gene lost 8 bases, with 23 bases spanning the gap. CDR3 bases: TGTGCCACCCTCCGGGGGGCCCTACGAGGGGAAAAACTGTTTTTT. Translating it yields CATLRGALRGEKLFF.

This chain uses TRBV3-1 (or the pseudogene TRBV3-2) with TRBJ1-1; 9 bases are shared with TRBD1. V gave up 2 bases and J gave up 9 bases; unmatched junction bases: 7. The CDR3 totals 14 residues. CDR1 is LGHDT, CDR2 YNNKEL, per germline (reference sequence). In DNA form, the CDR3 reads TGTGCCAGCAGCCAAACGGACAGGGGCGGAAAAGCTTTCTTT. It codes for CASSQTDRGGKAFF.

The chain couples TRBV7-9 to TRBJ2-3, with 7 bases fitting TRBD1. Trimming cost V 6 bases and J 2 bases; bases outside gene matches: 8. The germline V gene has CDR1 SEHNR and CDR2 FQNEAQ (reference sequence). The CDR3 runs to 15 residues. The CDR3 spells CASSNPQGSTDTQYF. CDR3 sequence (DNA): TGTGCCAGCAGTAATCCACAGGGGTCCACAGATACGCAGTATTTT.

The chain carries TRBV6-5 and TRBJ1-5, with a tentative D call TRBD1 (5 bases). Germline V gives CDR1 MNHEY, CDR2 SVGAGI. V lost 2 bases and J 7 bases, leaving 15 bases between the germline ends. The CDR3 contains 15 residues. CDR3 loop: CASSYKVDGGQPQHF. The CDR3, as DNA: TGTGCCAGCAGTTACAAGGTGGACGGGGGGCAGCCCCAGCATTTT.

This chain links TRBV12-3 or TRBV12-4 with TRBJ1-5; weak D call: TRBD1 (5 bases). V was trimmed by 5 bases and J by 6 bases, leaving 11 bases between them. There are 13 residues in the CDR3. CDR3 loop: CASSELGGQPQHF. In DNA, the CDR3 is TGTGCCAGCAGTGAGTTGGGGGGTCAGCCCCAGCATTTT.

This CDR3 reads CASSPSSYEQYF. In DNA, the CDR3 is TGTGCCAGTAGTCCGAGCTCCTACGAGCAGTACTTC. The chain employs TRBV19 and TRBJ2-7; D is undetermined. The CDR3 covers 12 residues. The germline V gene has CDR1 LNHDA and CDR2 SQIVND (reference sequence). V lost 5 bases and J 0 bases, leaving 5 bases between the germline ends.

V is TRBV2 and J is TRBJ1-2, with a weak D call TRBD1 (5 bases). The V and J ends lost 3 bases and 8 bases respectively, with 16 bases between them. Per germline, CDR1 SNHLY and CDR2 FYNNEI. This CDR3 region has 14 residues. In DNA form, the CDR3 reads TGTGCCAGCAGTGATCCACTCTCTGGGGGGGGCTACACCTTC. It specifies CASSDPLSGGGYTF.

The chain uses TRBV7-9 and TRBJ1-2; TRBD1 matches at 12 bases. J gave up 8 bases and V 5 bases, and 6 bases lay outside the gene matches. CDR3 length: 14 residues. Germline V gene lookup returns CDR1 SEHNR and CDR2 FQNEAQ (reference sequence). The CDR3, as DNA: TGTGCCAGCAGCCCGGCCGGGACAGGGGGCGGCTACACCTTC. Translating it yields CASSPAGTGGGYTF.

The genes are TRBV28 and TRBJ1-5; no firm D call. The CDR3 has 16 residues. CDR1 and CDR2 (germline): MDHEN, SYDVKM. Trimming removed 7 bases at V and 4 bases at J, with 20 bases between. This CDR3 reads CASTLDAYTGNQPQHF. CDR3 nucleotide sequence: TGTGCCAGCACCCTAGACGCCTATACTGGAAATCAGCCCCAGCATTTT.

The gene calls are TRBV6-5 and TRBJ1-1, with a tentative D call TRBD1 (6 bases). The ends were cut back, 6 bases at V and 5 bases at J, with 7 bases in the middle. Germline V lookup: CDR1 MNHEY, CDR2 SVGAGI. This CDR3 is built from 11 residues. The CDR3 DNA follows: TGTGCCAGCAGGGGGACAACTGAAGCTTTCTTT. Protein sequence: CASRGTTEAFF.

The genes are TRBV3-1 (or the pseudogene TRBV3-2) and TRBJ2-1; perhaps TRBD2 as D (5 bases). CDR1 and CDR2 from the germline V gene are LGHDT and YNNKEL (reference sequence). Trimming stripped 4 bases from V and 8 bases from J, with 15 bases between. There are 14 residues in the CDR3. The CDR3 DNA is TGTGCCAGCAGCCCAGGACCTGCGAGGGATGAGCAGTTCTTC. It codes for CASSPGPARDEQFF.

The CDR3, as DNA: TGTGCCTGGGCCAACACAGGGTTCAACGCCGGGGAGCTGTTTTTT. Encoded protein: CAWANTGFNAGELFF. The gene calls are TRBV30 and TRBJ2-2; a possible D gene is TRBD1 (6 bases). Trimming removed 5 bases from V and 6 bases from J, with 19 bases in between. Per germline, CDR1 GTSNPN and CDR2 SVGIG (reference sequence). The CDR3 is 15 amino acids. The entire variable domain, with the rest obtained from reference TRBV30 and TRBJ2-2, is as follows: SQTIHQWPATLVQPVGSPLSLECTVEGTSNPNLYWYRQAAGRGLQLLFYSVGIGQISSEVPQNLSASRPQDRQFILSSKKLLLSDSGFYLCAWANTGFNAGELFFGEGSRLTVL.

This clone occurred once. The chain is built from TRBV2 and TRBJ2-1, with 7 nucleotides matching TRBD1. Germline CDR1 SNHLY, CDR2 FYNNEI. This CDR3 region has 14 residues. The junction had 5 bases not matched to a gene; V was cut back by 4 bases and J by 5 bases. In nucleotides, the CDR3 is TGTGCCAGCAGTGGAACCGGGACAGACAATGAGCAGTTCTTC. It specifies CASSGTGTDNEQFF.

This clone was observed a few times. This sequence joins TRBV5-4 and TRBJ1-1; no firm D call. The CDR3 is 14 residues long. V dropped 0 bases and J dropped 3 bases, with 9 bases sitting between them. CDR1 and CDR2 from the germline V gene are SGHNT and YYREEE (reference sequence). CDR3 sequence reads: CASSLAAGYTEAFF. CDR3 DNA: TGTGCCAGCAGCTTGGCCGCGGGTTACACTGAAGCTTTCTTT.

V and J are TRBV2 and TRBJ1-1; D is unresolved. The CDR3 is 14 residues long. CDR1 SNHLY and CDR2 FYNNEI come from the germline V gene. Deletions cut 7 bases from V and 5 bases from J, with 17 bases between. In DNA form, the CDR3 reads TGTGCCAGCAAGGCTGGAGAGGGTGGTACTGAAGCTTTCTTT. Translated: CASKAGEGGTEAFF.

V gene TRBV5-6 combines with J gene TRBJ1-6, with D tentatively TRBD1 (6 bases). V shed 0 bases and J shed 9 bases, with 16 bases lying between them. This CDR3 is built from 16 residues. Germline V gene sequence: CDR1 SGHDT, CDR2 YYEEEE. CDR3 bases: TGTGCCAGCAGCTTGGCCGCGGCGGTAGGGGGTTCACCCCTCCACTTT. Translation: CASSLAAAVGGSPLHF. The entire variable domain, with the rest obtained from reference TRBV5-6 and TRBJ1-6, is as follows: DAGVTQSPTHLIKTRGQQVTLRCSPKSGHDTVSWYQQALGQGPQFIFQYYEEEERQRGNFPDRFSGHQFPNYSSELNVNALLLGDSALYLCASSLAAAVGGSPLHFGNGTRLTVT.

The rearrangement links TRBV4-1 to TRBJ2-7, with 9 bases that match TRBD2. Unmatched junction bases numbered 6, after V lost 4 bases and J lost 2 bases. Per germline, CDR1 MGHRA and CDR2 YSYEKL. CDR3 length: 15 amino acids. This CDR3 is CASSLRAGGPYEQYF. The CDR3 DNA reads TGCGCCAGCAGCCTACGAGCGGGGGGCCCCTACGAGCAGTACTTC.

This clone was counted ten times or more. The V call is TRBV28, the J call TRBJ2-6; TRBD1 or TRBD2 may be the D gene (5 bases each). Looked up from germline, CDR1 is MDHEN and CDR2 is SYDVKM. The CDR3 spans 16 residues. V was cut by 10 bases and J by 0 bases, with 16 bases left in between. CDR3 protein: CATRVDSSSGANVLTF. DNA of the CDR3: TGTGCCACCAGGGTGGACTCCTCCTCTGGGGCCAACGTCCTGACTTTC.

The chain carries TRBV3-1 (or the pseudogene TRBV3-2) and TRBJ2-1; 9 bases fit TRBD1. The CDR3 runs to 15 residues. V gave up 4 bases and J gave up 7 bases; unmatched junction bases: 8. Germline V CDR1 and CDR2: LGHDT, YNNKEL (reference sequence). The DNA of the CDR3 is TGTGCCAGCAGCCCCGGGACAGGGTGGCGGAATGAGCAGTTCTTC. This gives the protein CASSPGTGWRNEQFF.

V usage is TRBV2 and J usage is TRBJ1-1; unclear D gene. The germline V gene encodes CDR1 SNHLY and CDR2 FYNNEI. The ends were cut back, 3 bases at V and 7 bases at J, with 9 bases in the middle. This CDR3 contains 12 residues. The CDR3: CASSDAGVEAFF. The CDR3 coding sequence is TGTGCCAGCAGTGATGCGGGAGTTGAAGCTTTCTTT.

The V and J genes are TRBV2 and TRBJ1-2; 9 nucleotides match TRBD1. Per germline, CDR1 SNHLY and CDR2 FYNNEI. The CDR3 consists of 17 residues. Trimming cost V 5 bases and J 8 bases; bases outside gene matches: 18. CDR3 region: CASSLFLESGTGSGYTF. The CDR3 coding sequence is TGTGCCAGCAGTCTCTTTCTCGAATCCGGGACAGGGTCGGGCTACACCTTC.

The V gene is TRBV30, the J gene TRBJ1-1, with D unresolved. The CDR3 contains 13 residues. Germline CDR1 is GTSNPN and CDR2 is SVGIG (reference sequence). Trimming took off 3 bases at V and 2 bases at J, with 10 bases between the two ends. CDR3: CAWSNSANTEAFF. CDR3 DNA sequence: TGTGCCTGGAGCAACAGTGCTAACACTGAAGCTTTCTTT.